A single T cell receptor beta chain is shown here with its context. What it binds is unknown. The data stem from a study of post-analysis software for immune sequencing data. At the level of the study: Patients with relapsing-remitting, secondary progressive and progressive-relapsing multiple sclerosis courses were all represented. Study-wide results and limits: Patients used roughly five TRBV segments, including TRBV5-6, TRBV5-1 and TRBV20-1, more often than controls.

Unique molecular identifiers tagged the TCR beta cDNA libraries. TCRdb redid the calling of the PCR reads with MiXCR, one entry per CDR3 protein. The profile shows 820,000 or so distinct CDR3 sequences, around 53% of them singletons. Germline V lookup: CDR1 GTSNPN, CDR2 SVGIG (reference sequence). The CDR3 sequence is 14 residues long. Losses at the gene ends were 4 bases for V and 5 bases for J; bases not matched to a gene: 8. Sequencing used blood. The chain has TRBV30 and TRBJ1-5; 7 bases map to TRBD1. This clonotype was obtained from a girl between 5 and 17 years old with multiple sclerosis. CDR3 in amino acids: CAWKPTGTHQPQHF. The CDR3 DNA reads TGTGCCTGGAAGCCGACAGGGACGCATCAGCCCCAGCATTTT.